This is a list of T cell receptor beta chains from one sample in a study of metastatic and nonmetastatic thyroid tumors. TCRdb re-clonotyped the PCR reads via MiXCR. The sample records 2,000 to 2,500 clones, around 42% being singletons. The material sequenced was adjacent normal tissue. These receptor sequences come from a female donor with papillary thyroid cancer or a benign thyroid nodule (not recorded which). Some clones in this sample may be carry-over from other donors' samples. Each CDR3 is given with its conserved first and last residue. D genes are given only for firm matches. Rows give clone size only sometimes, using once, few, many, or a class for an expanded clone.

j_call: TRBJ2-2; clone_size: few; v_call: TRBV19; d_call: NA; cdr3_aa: CASTPDRAGELFF; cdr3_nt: TGTGCCAGTACCCCGGACCGGGCCGGGGAGCTGTTTTTT
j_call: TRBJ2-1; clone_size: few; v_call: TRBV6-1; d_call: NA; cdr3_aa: CASSEEMRTSPYNEQFF; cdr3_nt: TGTGCCAGCAGTGAAGAGATGAGGACTTCGCCCTACAATGAGCAGTTCTTC
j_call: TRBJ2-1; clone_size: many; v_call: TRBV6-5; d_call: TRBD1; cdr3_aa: CASSYRGGVGEQFF; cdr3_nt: TGTGCCAGCAGTTACCGAGGGGGCGTCGGTGAGCAGTTCTTC
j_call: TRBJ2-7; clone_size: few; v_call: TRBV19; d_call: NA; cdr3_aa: CASRDASYEQYF; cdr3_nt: TGTGCCAGTAGGGACGCGTCCTACGAGCAGTACTTC
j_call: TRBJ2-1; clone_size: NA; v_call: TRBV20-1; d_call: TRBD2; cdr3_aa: CSARSGIRDEQFF; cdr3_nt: TGCAGTGCCCGTAGCGGGATAAGGGATGAGCAGTTCTTC
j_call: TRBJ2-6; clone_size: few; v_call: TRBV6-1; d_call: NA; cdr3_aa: CASSRVSGANVLTF; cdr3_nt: TGTGCCAGCAGTCGAGTATCTGGGGCCAACGTCCTGACTTTC
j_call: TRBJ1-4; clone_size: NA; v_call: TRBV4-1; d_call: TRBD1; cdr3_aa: CASSLRQGGAEKLFF; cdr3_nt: TGCGCCAGCAGCCTACGACAGGGAGGAGCTGAAAAACTGTTTTTT
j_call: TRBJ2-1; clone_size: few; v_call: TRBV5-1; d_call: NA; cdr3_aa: CASSLDRFSNEQFF; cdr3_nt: TGCGCCAGCAGCTTGGACAGGTTTTCCAATGAGCAGTTCTTC
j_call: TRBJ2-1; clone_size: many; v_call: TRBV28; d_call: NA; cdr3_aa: CASSLLFLGARDEQFF; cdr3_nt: TGTGCCAGCAGTTTACTGTTCTTGGGGGCCAGGGATGAGCAGTTCTTC
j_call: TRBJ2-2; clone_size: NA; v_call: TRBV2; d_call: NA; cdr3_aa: CASSYNALTGITNTGELFF; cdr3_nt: TGTGCCAGCAGTTACAATGCACTAACAGGGATTACGAACACCGGGGAGCTGTTTTTT
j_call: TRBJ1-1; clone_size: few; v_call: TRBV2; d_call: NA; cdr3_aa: CASSELEDTEAFF; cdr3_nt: TGTGCCAGCAGTGAACTGGAGGACACTGAAGCTTTCTTT
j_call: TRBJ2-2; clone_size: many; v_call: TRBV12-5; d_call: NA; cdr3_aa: CASGLAWDGANTGELFF; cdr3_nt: TGTGCTAGTGGTTTGGCATGGGACGGAGCGAACACCGGGGAGCTGTTTTTT
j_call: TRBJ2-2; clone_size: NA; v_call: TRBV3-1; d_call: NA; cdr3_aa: CASSHQNQELFF; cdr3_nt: TGCGCCAGCAGCCACCAGAACCAGGAGCTGTTTTTT
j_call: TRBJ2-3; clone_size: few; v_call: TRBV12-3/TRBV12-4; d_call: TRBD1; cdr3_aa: CASSFQIGTGLGDTQYF; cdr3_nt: TGTGCCAGCAGTTTCCAGATCGGGACAGGCCTTGGGGATACGCAGTATTTT
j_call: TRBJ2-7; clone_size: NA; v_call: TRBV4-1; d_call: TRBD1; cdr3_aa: CASSQGQSSYEQYF; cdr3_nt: TGCGCCAGCAGCCAGGGACAGAGTAGTTACGAGCAGTACTTC
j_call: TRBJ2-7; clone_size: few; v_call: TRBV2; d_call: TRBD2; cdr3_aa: CASSPRTSGVYEQYF; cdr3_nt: TGTGCCAGCAGCCCCAGGACTAGCGGTGTCTACGAGCAGTACTTC
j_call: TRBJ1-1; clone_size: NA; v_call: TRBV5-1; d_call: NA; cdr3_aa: CASSFANPNTEAFF; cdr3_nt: TGCGCCAGCAGCTTCGCAAACCCGAACACTGAAGCTTTCTTT
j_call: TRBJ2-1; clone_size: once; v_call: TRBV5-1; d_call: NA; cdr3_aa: CASSLYRFSNEQFF; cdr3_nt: TGCGCCAGCAGCTTGTACAGGTTTTCCAATGAGCAGTTCTTC
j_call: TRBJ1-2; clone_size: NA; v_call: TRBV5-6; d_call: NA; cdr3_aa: CASSLESQGRIYGYTF; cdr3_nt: TGTGCCAGCAGCTTGGAGTCGCAGGGTAGGATATATGGCTACACCTTC
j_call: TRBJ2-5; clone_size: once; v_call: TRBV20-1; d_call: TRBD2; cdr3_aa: CSAIDSGGVQETQYF; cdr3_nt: TGCAGTGCTATAGATAGCGGGGGAGTACAAGAGACCCAGTACTTC
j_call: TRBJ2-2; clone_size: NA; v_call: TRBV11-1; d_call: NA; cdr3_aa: CASSLGLTTGIATGELFF; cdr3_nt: TGTGCCAGCAGCTTAGGACTTACCACAGGTATCGCCACCGGGGAGCTGTTTTTT
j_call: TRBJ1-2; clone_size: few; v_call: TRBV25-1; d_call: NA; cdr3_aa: CASSASLDGYTF; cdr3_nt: TGTGCCAGCAGTGCTTCATTGGATGGCTACACCTTC
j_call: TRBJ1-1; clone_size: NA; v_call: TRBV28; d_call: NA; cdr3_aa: CASSLDGEAFF; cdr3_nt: TGTGCCAGCAGTTTGGACGGTGAAGCTTTCTTT
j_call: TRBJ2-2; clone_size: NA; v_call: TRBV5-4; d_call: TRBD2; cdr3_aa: CASSLTGGPLTGELFF; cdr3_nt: TGTGCCAGCAGCTTGACGGGAGGGCCCCTCACCGGGGAGCTGTTTTTT
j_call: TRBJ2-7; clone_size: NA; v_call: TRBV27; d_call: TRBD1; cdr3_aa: CASSKKGGGQGPYEQYF; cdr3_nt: TGTGCCAGCAGTAAAAAAGGGGGGGGACAGGGACCTTACGAGCAGTACTTC
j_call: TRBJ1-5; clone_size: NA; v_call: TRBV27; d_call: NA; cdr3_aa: CASSLSGNNQPQHF; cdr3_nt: TGTGCCAGCAGTTTATCTGGAAACAATCAGCCCCAGCATTTT
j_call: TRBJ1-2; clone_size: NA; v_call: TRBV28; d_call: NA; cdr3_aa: CASSPMGENYGYTF; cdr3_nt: TGTGCCAGCAGTCCCATGGGGGAGAACTATGGCTACACCTTC
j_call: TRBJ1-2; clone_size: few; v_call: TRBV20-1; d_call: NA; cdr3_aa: CSASHGDYGYTF; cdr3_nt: TGCAGTGCTAGTCACGGGGACTATGGCTACACCTTC
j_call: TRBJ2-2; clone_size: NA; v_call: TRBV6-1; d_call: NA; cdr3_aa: CASSTDRSGLRTGELFF; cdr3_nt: TGTGCCAGCAGCACTGATCGGAGCGGCCTAAGGACCGGCGAGCTGTTTTTT
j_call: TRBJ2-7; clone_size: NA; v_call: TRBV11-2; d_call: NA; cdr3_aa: CASSLERRTYEQYF; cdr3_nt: TGTGCCAGCAGCTTAGAACGGCGGACCTACGAGCAGTACTTC
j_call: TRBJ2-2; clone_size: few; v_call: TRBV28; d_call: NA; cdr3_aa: CASSREDGPDTGELFF; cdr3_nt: TGTGCCAGCAGCCGGGAAGACGGGCCAGACACCGGGGAGCTGTTTTTT
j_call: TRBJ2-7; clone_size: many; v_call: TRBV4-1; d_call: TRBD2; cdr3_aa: CASSQLWTSGSREQYF; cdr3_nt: TGCGCCAGCAGCCAATTATGGACTAGCGGGAGCAGAGAGCAGTACTTC
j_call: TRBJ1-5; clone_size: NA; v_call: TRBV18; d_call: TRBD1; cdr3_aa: CASSPAITGGDQPQHF; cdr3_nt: TGTGCCAGCTCACCCGCCATCACAGGGGGCGATCAGCCCCAGCATTTT
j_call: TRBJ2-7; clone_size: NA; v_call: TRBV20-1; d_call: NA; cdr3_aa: CSARGRGALSYEQYF; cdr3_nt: TGCAGTGCTAGGGGAAGAGGGGCGCTCTCCTACGAGCAGTACTTC
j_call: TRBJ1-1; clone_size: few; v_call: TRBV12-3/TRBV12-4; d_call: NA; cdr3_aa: CASSLDSRRLKAFF; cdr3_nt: TGTGCCAGCAGTTTAGACTCACGGCGCCTCAAAGCTTTCTTT
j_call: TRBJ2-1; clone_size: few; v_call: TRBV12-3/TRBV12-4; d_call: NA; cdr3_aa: CASSLSANSYNEQFF; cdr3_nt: TGTGCCAGCAGTTTATCGGCTAACTCCTACAATGAGCAGTTCTTC
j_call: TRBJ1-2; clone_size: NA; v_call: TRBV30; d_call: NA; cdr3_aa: CAWRAVGYTF; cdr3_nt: TGTGCCTGGAGGGCGGTGGGCTACACCTTC